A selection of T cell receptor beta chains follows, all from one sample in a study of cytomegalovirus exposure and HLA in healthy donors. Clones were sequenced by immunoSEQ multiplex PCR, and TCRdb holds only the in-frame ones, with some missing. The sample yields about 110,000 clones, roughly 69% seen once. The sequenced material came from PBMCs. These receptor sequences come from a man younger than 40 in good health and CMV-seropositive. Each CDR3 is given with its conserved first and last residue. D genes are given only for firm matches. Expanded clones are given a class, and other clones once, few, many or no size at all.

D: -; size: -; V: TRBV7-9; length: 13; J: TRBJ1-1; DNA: TGTGCCAGCAGCTTCGGGGGTGGGACTGAAGCTTTCTTT; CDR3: CASSFGGGTEAFF
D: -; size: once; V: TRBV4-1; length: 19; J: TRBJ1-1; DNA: TGCGCCAGCGTCCTACGCTGGGGGGTCCTGGGAGGGATGAACACTGAAGCTTTCTTT; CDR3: CASVLRWGVLGGMNTEAFF
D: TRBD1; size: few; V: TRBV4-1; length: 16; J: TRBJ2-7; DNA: TGCGCCAGCAGCCAAGATGCAGGGACAGGGGGATACGAGCAGTACTTC; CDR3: CASSQDAGTGGYEQYF
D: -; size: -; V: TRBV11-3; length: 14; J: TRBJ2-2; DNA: TGTGCCAGCAGCTTAGGCTATTCTTCCGGGGAGCTGTTTTTT; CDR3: CASSLGYSSGELFF
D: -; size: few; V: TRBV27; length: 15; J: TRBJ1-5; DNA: TGTGCCAGCAGTACCCCACAGGGAAGGAATCAGCCCCAGCATTTT; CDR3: CASSTPQGRNQPQHF
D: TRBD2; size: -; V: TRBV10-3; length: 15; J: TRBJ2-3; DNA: TGTGCCATCAGTGAGCCGGGACTAGCGGTCTATACGCAGTATTTT; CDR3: CAISEPGLAVYTQYF
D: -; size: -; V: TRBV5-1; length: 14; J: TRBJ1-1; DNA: TGCGCCAGCAGCTTGGGTATGGGGCCACCTGAAGCTTTCTTT; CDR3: CASSLGMGPPEAFF
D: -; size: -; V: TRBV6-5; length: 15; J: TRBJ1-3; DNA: TGTGCCAGCAGTTACTCCGGAGAGGCAGGAAACACCATATATTTT; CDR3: CASSYSGEAGNTIYF
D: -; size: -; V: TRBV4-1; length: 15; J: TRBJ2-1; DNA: TGCGCCAGCAGCCATGCTGAGACTAGGTTCGAGGAGCAGTTCTTC; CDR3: CASSHAETRFEEQFF
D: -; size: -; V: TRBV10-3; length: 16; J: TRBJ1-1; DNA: TGTGCCACCTCGGACCCATTGCGGGGCGGGGACACTGAAGCTTTCTTT; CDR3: CATSDPLRGGDTEAFF
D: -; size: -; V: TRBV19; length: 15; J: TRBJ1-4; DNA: TGTGCCAGTAGGAGCTGGGGGGGCCTTGATGAAAAACTGTTTTTT; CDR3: CASRSWGGLDEKLFF
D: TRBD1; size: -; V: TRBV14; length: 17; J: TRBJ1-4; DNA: TGTGCCAGCAGCGCCGGGACAGGGGCGTCTTGGTGGGAAAAACTGTTTTTT; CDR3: CASSAGTGASWWEKLFF
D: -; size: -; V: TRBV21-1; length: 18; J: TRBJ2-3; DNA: TGTGCCAGCAGCAAATCTACCCCCCCGGACTACTACACAGATACGCAGTATTTT; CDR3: CASSKSTPPDYYTDTQYF
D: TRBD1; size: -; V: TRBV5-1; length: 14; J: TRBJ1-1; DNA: TGCGCCAGCAGCTTGCACAGGGGCGGCACTGAAGCTTTCTTT; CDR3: CASSLHRGGTEAFF
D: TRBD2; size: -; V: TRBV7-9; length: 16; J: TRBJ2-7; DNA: TGTGCCAGCAGCCTGGTCGGGGGGGAAATATCCTACGAGCAGTACTTC; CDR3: CASSLVGGEISYEQYF
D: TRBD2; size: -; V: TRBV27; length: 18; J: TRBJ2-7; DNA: TGTGCCAGCAGTTTATACGCTAGCGGGGGGCAGAGCTCCTACGAGCAGTACTTC; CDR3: CASSLYASGGQSSYEQYF
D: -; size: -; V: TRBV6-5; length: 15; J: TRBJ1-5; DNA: TGTGCCAGCAGTTTCGATTTCTATAGCAATCAGCCCCAGCATTTT; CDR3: CASSFDFYSNQPQHF
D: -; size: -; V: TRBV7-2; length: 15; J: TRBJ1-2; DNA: TGTGCCAGCAGCTTAGAGCTGGGGCGATCCTATGGCTACACCTTC; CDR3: CASSLELGRSYGYTF
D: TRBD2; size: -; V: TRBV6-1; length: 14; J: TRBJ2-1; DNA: TGTGCCAGCAGTGAAAGCGGGGATGGGGATGAGCAGTTCTTC; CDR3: CASSESGDGDEQFF
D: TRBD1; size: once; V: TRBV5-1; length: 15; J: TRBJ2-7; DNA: TGCGCCAGCGCGATCCGGGGACAGGCCCCCTACGAGCAGTACTTC; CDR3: CASAIRGQAPYEQYF
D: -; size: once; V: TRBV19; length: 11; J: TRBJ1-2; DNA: TGTGCCAGTAGGGCGGTCAGTGGCTACACCTTC; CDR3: CASRAVSGYTF
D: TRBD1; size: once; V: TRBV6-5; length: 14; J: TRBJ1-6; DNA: TGTGCCAGCAGTCCCGGACAGGGTAGTTCACCCCTCCACTTT; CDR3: CASSPGQGSSPLHF
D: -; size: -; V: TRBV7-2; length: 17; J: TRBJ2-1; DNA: TGTGCCAGCAGCCCTTTGGGGGGGGGCCTTTCCTACAATGAGCAGTTCTTC; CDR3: CASSPLGGGLSYNEQFF
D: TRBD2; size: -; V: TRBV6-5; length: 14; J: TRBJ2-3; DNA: TGTGCCAGCAGTTCAGCGGGGGAGGGAGATACGCAGTATTTT; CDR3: CASSSAGEGDTQYF
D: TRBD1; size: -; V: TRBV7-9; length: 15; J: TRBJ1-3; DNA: TGTTCCAGCACCATGCCCGGGACAGGGAGAAACACCATATATTTT; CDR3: CSSTMPGTGRNTIYF
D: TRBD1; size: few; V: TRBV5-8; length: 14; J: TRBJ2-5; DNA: TGTGCCAGCAGCCGGACAGGGGGCGTCGAGACCCAGTACTTC; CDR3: CASSRTGGVETQYF
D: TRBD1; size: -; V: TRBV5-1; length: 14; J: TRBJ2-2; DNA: TGCGCCAGCAGCTTATCCACAGGGGCCGGGGAGCTGTTTTTT; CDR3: CASSLSTGAGELFF
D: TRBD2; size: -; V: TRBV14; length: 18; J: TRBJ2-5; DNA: TGTGCCAGCAGCCAAGAATGGGGACTAGCGGGGTTCCAAGAGACCCAGTACTTC; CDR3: CASSQEWGLAGFQETQYF
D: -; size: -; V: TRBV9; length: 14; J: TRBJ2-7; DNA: TGTGCCAGCAGCGAGGGACAATGGTCACACGAGCAGTACTTC; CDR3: CASSEGQWSHEQYF
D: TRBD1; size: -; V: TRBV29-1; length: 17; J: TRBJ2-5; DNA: TGCAGCGTTGAATCCTGGGGAGGCAGGGGGCGTAGAGAGACCCAGTACTTC; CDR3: CSVESWGGRGRRETQYF
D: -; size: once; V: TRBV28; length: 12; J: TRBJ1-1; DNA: TGTGCCAGCAGCTCGACCGGGACTGAAGCTTTCTTT; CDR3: CASSSTGTEAFF
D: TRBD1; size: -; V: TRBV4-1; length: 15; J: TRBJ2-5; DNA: TGCGCCAGCAGCCGGGACAGGGGGCGTGCAGAGACCCAGTACTTC; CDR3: CASSRDRGRAETQYF
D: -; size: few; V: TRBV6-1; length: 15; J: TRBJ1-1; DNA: TGTGCCAGCAGTGAGAGACAGTTAATGAACACTGAAGCTTTCTTT; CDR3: CASSERQLMNTEAFF
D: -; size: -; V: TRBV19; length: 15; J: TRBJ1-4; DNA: TGTGCCAGTAGTATAGTAGTCGGCGGGAATGAAAAACTGTTTTTT; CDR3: CASSIVVGGNEKLFF
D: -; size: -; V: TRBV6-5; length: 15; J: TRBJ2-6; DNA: TGTGCCAGCAGTCTCTCGGGGTCTGGGGCCAACGTCCTGACTTTC; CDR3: CASSLSGSGANVLTF
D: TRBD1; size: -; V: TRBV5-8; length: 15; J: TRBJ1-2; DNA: TGTGCCAGCAGCACCCGGGACAGGGTTGACTATGGCTACACCTTC; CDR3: CASSTRDRVDYGYTF
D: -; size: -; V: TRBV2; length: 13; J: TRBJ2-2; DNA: TGTGCCGGCTCGGCAGGGCCCACCGGGGAGCTGTTTTTT; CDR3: CAGSAGPTGELFF
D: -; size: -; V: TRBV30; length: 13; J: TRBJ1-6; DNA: TGTGCCTGGAGTGTACTAGTGGGAGTACCCCTCCACTTT; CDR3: CAWSVLVGVPLHF
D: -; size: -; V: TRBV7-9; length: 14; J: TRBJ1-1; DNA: TGTTCCAGCAGTAACTCTACCTCAAACACTGAAGCTTTCTTT; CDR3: CSSSNSTSNTEAFF
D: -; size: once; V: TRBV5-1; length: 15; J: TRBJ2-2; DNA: TGCGCCAGCAGCCCGTCCCTAGGGGACACCGGGGAGCTGCTTTTT; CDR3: CASSPSLGDTGELLF
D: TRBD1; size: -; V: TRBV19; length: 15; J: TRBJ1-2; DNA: TGTGCCAGTAGTCGCTCGGGGACAGGGAGTCATGGCTACACCTTC; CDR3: CASSRSGTGSHGYTF